The clone carrying this TCR beta chain is a singleton in its sample. This specimen belongs to a study of shared clonotypes between healthy human individuals. It was CD45RO-negative cells, positively selected for CCR7, that made up naive CD8 cells, with terminally differentiated effector memory CD45RA+ cells excluded. TCRdb's table, derived via immunoSEQ multiplex PCR, lists solely in-frame clones and lacks some. The table includes more than 2 million clones, just over 90% detected once. The V and J ends lost 1 base and 5 bases, in that order; junction bases with no gene match: 8. Germline V lookup: CDR1 SGDLS, CDR2 YYNGEE. The CDR3 consists of 16 residues.

Source material: naive CD8+ T cells from PBMCs. The receptor was isolated from a man in his late teens or twenties in good health. Some clones in this sample may be carry-over from other donors' samples. The rearrangement joins TRBV9 to TRBJ2-2, with TRBD1 matching over 7 bases. DNA for the CDR3: TGTGCCAGCAGCGTAAGGGGGCTAGCCGGAACCGGGGAGCTGTTTTTT. Protein: CASSVRGLAGTGELFF.